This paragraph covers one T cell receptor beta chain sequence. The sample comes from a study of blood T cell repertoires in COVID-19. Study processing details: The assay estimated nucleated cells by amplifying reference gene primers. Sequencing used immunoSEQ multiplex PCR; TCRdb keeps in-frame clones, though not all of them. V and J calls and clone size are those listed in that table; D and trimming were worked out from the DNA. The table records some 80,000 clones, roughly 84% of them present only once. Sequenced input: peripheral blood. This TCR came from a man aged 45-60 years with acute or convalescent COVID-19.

The CDR3 DNA sequence: TGTGCCAGCAGCCAAGTCCAGAACTATGGCTACACCTTC. It is translated as CASSQVQNYGYTF. This chain uses TRBV3-1 (or the pseudogene TRBV3-2) with TRBJ1-2; D not certain. Trimming removed 1 base at V and 2 bases at J, with 5 bases between. The CDR3 contains 13 residues. In germline, CDR1 is LGHDT, CDR2 YNNKEL (reference sequence).